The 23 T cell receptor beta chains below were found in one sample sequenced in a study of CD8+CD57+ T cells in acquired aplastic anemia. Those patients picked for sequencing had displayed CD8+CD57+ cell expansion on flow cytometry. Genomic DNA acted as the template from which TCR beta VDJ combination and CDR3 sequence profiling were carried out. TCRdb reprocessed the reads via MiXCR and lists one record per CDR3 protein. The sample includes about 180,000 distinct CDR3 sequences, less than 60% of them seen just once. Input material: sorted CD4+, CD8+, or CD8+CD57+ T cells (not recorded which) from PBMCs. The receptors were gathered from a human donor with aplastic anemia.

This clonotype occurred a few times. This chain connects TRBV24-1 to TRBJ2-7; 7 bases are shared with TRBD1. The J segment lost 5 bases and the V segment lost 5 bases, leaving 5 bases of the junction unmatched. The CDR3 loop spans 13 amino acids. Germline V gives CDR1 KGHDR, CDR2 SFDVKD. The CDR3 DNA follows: TGTGCCACCAGTGCCCTAGGACAGGACGAGCAGTACTTC. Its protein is CATSALGQDEQYF.

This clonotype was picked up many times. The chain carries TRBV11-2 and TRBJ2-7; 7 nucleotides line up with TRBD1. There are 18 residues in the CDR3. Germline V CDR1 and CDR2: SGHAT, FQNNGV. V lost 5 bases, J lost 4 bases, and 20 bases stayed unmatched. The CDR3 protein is CASSPSGRTGGPPYEQYF. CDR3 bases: TGTGCCAGCAGCCCTAGTGGTAGGACAGGCGGTCCTCCATACGAGCAGTACTTC.

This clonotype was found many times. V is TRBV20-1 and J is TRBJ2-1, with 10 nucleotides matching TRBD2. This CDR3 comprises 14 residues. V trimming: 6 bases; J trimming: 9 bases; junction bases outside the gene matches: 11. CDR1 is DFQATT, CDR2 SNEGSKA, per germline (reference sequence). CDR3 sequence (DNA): TGCAGTGCCCCCCCTAGCGGGAGTGTGGGTGAGCAGTTCTTC. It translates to CSAPPSGSVGEQFF.

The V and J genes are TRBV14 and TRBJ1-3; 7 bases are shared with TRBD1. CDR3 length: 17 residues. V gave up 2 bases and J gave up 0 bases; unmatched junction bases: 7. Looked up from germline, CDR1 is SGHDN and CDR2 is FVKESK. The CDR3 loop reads CASSQIQGPYSGNTIYF. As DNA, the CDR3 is TGTGCCAGCAGCCAAATACAGGGGCCATACTCTGGAAACACCATATATTTT.

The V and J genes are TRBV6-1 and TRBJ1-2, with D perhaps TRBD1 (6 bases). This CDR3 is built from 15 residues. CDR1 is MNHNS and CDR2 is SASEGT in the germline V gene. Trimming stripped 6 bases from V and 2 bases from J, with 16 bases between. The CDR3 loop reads CASRWGGAGNYGYTF. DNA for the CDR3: TGTGCCAGCAGATGGGGGGGGGCCGGGAACTATGGCTACACCTTC.

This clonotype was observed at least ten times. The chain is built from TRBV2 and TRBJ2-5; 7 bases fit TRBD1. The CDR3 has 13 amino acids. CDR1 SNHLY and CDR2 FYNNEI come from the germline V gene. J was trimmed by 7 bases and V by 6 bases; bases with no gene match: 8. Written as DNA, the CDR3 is TGTGCCAGCAGGGTAGGACAGGCTGGGACCCAGTACTTC. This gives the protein CASRVGQAGTQYF.

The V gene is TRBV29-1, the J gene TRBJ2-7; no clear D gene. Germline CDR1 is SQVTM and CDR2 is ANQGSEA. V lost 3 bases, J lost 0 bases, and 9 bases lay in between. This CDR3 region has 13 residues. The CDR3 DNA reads TGCAGCGTTGACGTGGAAAGCTCCTACGAGCAGTACTTC. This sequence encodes CSVDVESSYEQYF.

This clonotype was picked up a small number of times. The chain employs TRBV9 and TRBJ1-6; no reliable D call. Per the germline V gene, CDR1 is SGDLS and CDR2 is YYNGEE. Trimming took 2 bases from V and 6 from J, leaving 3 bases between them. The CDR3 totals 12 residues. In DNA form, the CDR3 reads TGTGCCAGCAGCGTTGGTAATTCACCCCTCCACTTT. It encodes CASSVGNSPLHF.

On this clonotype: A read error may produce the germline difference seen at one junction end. The CDR3 protein is CASSLAGGGTGELFF. DNA for the CDR3: TGTGCTAGCAGCTTAGCGGGAGGGGGCACCGGGGAGCTGTTTTTT. The rearrangement uses TRBV7-7 and TRBJ2-2, with 11 bases identical to TRBD2. Per the germline V gene, CDR1 is SSHAT and CDR2 is FNYEAQ (reference sequence). The CDR3 is 15 amino acids.

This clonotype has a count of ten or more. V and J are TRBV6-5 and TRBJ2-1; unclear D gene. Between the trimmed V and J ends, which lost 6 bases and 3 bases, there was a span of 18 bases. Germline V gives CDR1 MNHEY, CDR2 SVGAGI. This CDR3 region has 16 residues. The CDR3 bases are TGTGCCAGCAGCTCCCCTGGCGGCAAAAGCTACAATGAGCAGTTCTTC. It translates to CASSSPGGKSYNEQFF.

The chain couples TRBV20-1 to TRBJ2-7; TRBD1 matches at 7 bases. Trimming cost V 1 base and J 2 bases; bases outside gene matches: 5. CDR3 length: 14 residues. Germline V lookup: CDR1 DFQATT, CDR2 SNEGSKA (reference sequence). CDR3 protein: CSARVTGRAYEQYF. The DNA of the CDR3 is TGCAGTGCTAGAGTGACAGGGCGAGCCTACGAGCAGTACTTC.

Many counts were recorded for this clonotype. The CDR3 DNA is TGTGCCAGTTCCCGGGACAGGGACTACAATGAGCAGTTCTTC. It encodes CASSRDRDYNEQFF. The chain employs TRBV19 and TRBJ2-1; 9 bases are a match to TRBD1. The V segment lost 8 bases and the J segment 3 bases; nucleotides outside the gene matches: 5. This CDR3 comprises 14 residues. CDR1 is LNHDA, CDR2 SQIVND, per germline (reference sequence).

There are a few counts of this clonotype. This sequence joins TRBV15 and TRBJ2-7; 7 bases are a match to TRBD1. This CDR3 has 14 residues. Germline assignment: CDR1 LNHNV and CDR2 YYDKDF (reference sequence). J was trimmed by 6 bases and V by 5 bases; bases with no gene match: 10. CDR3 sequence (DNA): TGTGCCACCAGCGGGAGACAGGGTCGAGCCGAGCAGTACTTC. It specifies CATSGRQGRAEQYF.

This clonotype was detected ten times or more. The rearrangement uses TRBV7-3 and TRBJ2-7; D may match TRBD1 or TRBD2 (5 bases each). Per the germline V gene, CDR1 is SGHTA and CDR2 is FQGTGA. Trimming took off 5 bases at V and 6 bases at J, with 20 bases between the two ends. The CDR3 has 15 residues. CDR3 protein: CASSPTVRGPSEQYF. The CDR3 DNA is TGTGCCAGCAGCCCCACTGTCCGGGGACCGTCCGAGCAGTACTTC.

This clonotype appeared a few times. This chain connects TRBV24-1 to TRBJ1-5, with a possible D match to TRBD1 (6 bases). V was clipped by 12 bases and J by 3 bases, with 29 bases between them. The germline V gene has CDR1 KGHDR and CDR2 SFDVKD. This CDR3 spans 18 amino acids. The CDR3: CAFPTVGRGRGTNQPQHF. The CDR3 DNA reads TGTGCCTTCCCTACGGTAGGTAGGGGCAGGGGAACCAATCAGCCCCAGCATTTT.

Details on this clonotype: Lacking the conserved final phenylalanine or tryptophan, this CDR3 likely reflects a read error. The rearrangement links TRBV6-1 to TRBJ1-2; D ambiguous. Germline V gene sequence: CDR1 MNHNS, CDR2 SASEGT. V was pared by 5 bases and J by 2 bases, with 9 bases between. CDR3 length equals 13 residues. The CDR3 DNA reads TGTGCCAGCAGTCCCAGTACCAACTATGGCTACACCATC. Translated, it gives CASSPSTNYGYTI.

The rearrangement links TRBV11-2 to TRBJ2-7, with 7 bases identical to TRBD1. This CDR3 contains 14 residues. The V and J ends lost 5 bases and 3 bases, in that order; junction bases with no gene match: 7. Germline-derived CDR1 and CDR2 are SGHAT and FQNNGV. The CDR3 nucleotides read TGTGCCAGCAGCCCGTTGACAGGGCACTACGAGCAGTACTTC. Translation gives CASSPLTGHYEQYF.

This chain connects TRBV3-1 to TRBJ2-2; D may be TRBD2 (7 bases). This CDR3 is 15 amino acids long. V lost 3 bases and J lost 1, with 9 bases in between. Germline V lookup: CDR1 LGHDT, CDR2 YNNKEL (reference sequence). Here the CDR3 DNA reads TGTGCCAGCAGCCAGAGGGGGGGGAACACCGGGGAGCTGTTTTTT. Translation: CASSQRGGNTGELFF.

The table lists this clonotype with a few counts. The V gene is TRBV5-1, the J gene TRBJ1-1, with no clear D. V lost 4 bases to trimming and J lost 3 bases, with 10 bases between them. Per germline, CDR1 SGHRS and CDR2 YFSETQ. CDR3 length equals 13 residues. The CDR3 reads CASSPGLDTEAFF. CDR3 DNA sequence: TGCGCCAGCAGCCCCGGACTGGACACTGAAGCTTTCTTT.

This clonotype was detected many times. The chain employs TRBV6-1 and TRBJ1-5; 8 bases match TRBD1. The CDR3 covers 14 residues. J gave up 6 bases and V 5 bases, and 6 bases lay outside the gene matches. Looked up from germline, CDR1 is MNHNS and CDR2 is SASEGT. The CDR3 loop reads CASSPGQGGQPQHF. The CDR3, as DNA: TGTGCCAGCAGTCCCGGACAGGGTGGTCAGCCCCAGCATTTT.

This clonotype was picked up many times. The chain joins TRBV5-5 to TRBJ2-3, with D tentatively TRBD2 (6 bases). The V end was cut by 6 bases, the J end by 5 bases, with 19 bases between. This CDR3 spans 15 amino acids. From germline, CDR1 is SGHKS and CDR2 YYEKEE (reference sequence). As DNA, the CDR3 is TGTGCCAGCACCAACGGTAACAGGCGGGGAGATACGCAGTATTTT. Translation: CASTNGNRRGDTQYF.

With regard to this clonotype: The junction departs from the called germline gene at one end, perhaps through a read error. The CDR3 loop is CASSLDEREVHF. The CDR3 DNA follows: TGTGCCAGCAGCTTAGACGAGCGGGAGGTTCACTTC. This chain joins TRBV7-8 and TRBJ2-7, with 9 bases lining up with TRBD2. Germline V gene lookup returns CDR1 SGHVS and CDR2 FQNEAQ. The CDR3 loop spans 12 amino acids. The whole variable domain, remainder taken from reference TRBV7-8 and TRBJ2-7, is GAGVSQSPRYKVAKRGQDVALRCDPISGHVSLFWYQQALGQGPEFLTYFQNEAQLDKSGLPSDRFFAERPEGSVSTLKIQRTQQEDSAVYLCASSLDEREVHFGPGTRLTVT.

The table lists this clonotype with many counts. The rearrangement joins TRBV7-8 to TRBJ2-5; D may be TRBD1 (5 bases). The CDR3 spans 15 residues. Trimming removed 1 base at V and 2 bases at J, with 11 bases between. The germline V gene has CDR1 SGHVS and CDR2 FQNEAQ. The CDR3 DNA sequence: TGTGCCAGCAGCTTAGGATACAGGAAACAAGAGACCCAGTACTTC. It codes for CASSLGYRKQETQYF.